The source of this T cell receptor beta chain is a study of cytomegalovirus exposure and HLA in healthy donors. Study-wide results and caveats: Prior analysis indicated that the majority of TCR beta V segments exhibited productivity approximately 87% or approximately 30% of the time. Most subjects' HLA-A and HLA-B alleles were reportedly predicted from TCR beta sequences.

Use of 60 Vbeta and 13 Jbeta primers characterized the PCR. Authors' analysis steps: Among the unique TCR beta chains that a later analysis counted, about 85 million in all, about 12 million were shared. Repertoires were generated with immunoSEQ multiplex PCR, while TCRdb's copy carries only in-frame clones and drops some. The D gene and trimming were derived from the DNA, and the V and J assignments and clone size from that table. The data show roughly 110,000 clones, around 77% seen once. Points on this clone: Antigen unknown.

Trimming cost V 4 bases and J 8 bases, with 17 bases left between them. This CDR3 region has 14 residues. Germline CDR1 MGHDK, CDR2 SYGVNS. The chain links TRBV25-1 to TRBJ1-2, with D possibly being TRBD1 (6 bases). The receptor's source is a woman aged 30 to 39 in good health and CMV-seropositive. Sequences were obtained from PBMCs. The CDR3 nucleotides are TGTGCCAGCAGTGTCGGACAGCCCACCGAGGGCTACACCTTC. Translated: CASSVGQPTEGYTF.